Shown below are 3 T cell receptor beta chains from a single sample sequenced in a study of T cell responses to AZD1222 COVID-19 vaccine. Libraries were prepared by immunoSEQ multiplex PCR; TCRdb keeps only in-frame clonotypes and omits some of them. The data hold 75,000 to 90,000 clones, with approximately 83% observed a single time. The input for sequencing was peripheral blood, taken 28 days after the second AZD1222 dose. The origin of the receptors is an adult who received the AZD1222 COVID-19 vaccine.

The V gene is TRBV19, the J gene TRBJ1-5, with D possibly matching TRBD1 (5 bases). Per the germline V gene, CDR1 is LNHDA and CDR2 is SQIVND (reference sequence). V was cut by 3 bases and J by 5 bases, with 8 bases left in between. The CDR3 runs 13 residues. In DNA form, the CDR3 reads TGTGCCAGTAGTATTGGCAGGGATCAGCCCCAGCATTTT. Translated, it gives CASSIGRDQPQHF.

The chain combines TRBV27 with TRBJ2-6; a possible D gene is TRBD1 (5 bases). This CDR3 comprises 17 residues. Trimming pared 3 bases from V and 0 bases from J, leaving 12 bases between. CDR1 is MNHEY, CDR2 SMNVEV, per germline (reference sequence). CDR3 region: CASSLGFRASGANVLTF. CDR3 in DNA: TGTGCCAGCAGTTTGGGTTTCAGGGCCTCTGGGGCCAACGTCCTGACTTTC.

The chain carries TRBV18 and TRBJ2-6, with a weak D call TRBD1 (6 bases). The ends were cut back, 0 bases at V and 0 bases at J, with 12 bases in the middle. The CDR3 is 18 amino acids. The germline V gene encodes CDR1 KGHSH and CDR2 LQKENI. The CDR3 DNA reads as TGTGCCAGCTCACCACCGACACAGGGCCGCTCTGGGGCCAACGTCCTGACTTTC. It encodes CASSPPTQGRSGANVLTF. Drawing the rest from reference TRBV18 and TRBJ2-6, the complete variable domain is NAGVMQNPRHLVRRRGQEARLRCSPMKGHSHVYWYRQLPEEGLKFMVYLQKENIIDESGMPKERFSAEFPKEGPSILRIQQVVRGDSAAYFCASSPPTQGRSGANVLTFGAGSRLTVL.